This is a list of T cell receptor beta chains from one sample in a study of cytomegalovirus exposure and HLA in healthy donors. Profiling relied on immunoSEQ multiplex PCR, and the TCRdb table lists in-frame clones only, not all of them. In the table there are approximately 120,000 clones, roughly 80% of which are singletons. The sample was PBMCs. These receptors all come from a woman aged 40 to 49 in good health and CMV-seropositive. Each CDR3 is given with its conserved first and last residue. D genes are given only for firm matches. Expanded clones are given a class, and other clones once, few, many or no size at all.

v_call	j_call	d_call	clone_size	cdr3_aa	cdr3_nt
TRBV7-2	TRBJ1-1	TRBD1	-	CASSWRGQVEAFF	TGTGCCAGCAGCTGGAGGGGGCAGGTTGAAGCTTTCTTT
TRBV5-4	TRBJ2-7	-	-	CAGSFSPYRAGEQYF	TGTGCCGGCAGCTTTAGCCCATACAGGGCTGGCGAGCAGTACTTC
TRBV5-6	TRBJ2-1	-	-	CASSQPGQGGGGYNEQFF	TGTGCCAGCAGCCAACCCGGACAGGGCGGCGGGGGCTACAATGAGCAGTTCTTC
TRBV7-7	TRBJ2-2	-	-	CASSPTTQQGLNTGELFF	TGTGCTAGCAGCCCCACCACACAACAGGGCCTGAACACCGGGGAGCTGTTTTTT
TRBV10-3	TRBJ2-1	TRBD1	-	CAISEQGASSYNEQFF	TGTGCCATCAGTGAGCAGGGGGCGAGCTCCTACAATGAGCAGTTCTTC
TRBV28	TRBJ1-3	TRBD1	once	CASSVQGVDTIYF	TGTGCCAGCAGTGTACAGGGGGTCGACACCATATATTTT
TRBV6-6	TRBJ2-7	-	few	CASSSSEGGSYEQYF	TGTGCCAGCAGCTCCTCCGAGGGAGGATCCTACGAGCAGTACTTC
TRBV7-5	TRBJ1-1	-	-	CASSFRDRETAFF	TGTGCCAGCAGCTTCAGGGACAGGGAGACGGCTTTCTTT
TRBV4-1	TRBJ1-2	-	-	CASSQGGSKYNYGYTF	TGCGCCAGCAGCCAAGGCGGGTCAAAATATAACTATGGCTACACCTTC
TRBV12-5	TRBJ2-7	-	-	CASGLATGTLTYEQYF	TGTGCTAGTGGTTTGGCCACCGGGACACTAACCTACGAGCAGTACTTC
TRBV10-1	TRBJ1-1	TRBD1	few	CASSPTGSWGTEAFF	TGCGCCAGCAGTCCGACAGGGAGTTGGGGCACTGAAGCTTTCTTT
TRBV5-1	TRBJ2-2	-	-	CASSPIRGGTGELFF	TGCGCCAGCAGCCCAATTAGAGGCGGCACCGGGGAGCTGTTTTTT
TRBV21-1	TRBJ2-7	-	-	CASRIPGLAVYEQYF	TGTGCCAGCAGAATACCGGGACTAGCGGTCTACGAGCAGTACTTC
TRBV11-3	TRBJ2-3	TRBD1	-	CASSSGQADTDTQYF	TGTGCCAGCAGCTCGGGACAGGCTGACACAGATACGCAGTATTTT
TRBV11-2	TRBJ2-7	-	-	CASSLGSYEQYF	TGTGCCAGCAGCTTAGGGAGCTACGAGCAGTACTTC
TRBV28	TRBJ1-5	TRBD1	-	CATRQGANSNQPQHF	TGTGCCACCAGACAGGGGGCAAATAGCAATCAGCCCCAGCATTTT
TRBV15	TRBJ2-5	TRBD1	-	CATSRAAGGETQYF	TGTGCCACCAGCAGGGCCGCAGGGGGAGAGACCCAGTACTTC
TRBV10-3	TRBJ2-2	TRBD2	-	CAISTGLANTGELFF	TGTGCCATCAGTACGGGACTAGCGAACACCGGGGAGCTGTTTTTT
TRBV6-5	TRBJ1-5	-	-	CASSYPRGDQPQHF	TGTGCCAGCAGTTACCCCAGGGGTGACCAGCCCCAGCATTTT
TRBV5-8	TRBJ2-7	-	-	CASSPQQGPYEQYF	TGTGCCAGCAGCCCCCAACAGGGCCCCTACGAGCAGTACTTC
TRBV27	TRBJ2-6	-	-	CASSPPHPYTGANVLTF	TGTGCCAGCAGTCCACCGCATCCCTATACTGGGGCCAACGTCCTGACTTTC
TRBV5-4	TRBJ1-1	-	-	CAAGELNTEAFF	TGTGCCGCAGGGGAATTGAACACTGAAGCTTTCTTT
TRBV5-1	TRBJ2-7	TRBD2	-	CASSLGVAGIDGQYF	TGCGCCAGCAGCCTCGGAGTAGCGGGAATAGACGGGCAGTACTTC
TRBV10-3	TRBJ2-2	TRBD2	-	CAISESSSGRAGELFF	TGTGCCATCAGTGAGTCTTCTAGCGGGAGAGCCGGGGAGCTGTTTTTT
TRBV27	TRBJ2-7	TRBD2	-	CASSFQLAGGPHEQYF	TGTGCCAGCAGTTTCCAACTAGCGGGAGGGCCCCACGAGCAGTACTTC
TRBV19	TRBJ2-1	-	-	CASSSGNSYNEQFF	TGTGCCAGTAGCTCCGGGAACTCCTACAATGAGCAGTTCTTC
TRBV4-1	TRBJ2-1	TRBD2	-	CASSQGPSGVYNEQFF	TGCGCCAGCAGCCAAGGACCTAGCGGGGTCTACAATGAGCAGTTCTTC
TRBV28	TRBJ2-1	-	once	CASSLVRVDEQFF	TGTGCCAGCAGTTTAGTCAGGGTGGATGAGCAGTTCTTC
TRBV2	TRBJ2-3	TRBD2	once	CASSVYGLAGVADTQYF	TGTGCCAGCAGTGTTTATGGACTAGCGGGGGTGGCAGATACGCAGTATTTT
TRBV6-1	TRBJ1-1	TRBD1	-	CASSDRGHTEAFF	TGTGCCAGCAGCGACAGGGGACACACTGAAGCTTTCTTT
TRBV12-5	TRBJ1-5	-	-	CATIHPESGCSQPQHF	TGTGCTACGATTCACCCGGAATCAGGGTGCAGTCAGCCCCAGCATTTT
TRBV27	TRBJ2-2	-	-	CASSSYSNTGELFF	TGTGCCAGCAGTTCCTATTCGAACACCGGGGAGCTGTTTTTT
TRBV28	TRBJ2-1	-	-	CASSFLGGRYNEQFF	TGTGCCAGCAGTTTTCTAGGGGGTAGATACAATGAGCAGTTCTTC
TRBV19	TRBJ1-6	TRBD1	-	CASSIVYPDRAKSPLHF	TGTGCCAGTAGTATAGTTTACCCGGACAGGGCGAAGTCACCCCTCCACTTT